The 22 T cell receptor beta chains below all came from one sample that was sequenced in a study of shared clonotypes between healthy human individuals. Some clones are missing from TCRdb's copy, which holds only in-frame ones; the method was immunoSEQ multiplex PCR. The data show about 2.4 million clones, over 85% seen once. Material for sequencing was naive CD4+ T cells from PBMCs. Subset: CD45RA+ positively selected. Every receptor here comes from a man aged 18-30 years in good health. Some clones in this sample may be carry-over from other donors' samples.

The V and J genes are TRBV2 and TRBJ2-5; 8 bases map to TRBD1. The germline V gene has CDR1 SNHLY and CDR2 FYNNEI. CDR3 length: 15 amino acids. Trimming removed 4 bases from V and 5 bases from J; junction bases left unmatched: 9. The CDR3 spells CASSALTGGGETQYF. The CDR3 DNA reads as TGTGCCAGCAGTGCTCTAACAGGGGGTGGGGAGACCCAGTACTTC.

The CDR3 DNA reads TGCGCCAGCAGCTTTGGGGACCGAGGACAGTTCTACAATGAGCAGTTCTTC. This sequence encodes CASSFGDRGQFYNEQFF. The V and J genes are TRBV5-1 and TRBJ2-1; possibly TRBD1 for D (6 bases). Trimming took 2 bases from V and 3 from J, leaving 18 bases between them. The CDR3 runs 17 residues. CDR1 and CDR2 (germline): SGHRS, YFSETQ.

The chain couples TRBV19 to TRBJ1-2; D is possibly TRBD1 (6 bases). V shed 5 bases and J shed 6 bases, with 16 bases lying between them. The CDR3 has 14 amino acids. The germline V gene encodes CDR1 LNHDA and CDR2 SQIVND (reference sequence). CDR3: CASSSTGTTDGYTF. The CDR3 DNA reads as TGTGCCAGTAGTTCCACCGGGACAACGGATGGCTACACCTTC.

Of note for this clone: Other DNA sequences in this specimen translate into the identical CDR3. The rearrangement links TRBV5-1 to TRBJ1-5; the D gene is possibly TRBD1 (5 bases). V shed 0 bases and J shed 5 bases, with 9 bases lying between them. Looked up from germline, CDR1 is SGHRS and CDR2 is YFSETQ. The CDR3 runs to 14 residues. As DNA, the CDR3 is TGCGCCAGCAGCTTGGGTCGGGGCGATCAGCCCCAGCATTTT. As protein: CASSLGRGDQPQHF.

The chain is built from TRBV7-9 and TRBJ2-2; D possibly corresponds to TRBD2 (6 bases). Looked up from germline, CDR1 is SEHNR and CDR2 is FQNEAQ (reference sequence). There are 19 residues in the CDR3. The V and J ends lost 5 bases and 1 base respectively, with 23 bases between them. The CDR3 coding sequence is TGTGCCAGCAGCCCGCGGGGCGCACTCGAAACAGGGAACACCGGGGAGCTGTTTTTT. The encoded protein is CASSPRGALETGNTGELFF. The complete variable domain, with remaining parts taken from reference TRBV7-9 and TRBJ2-2, reads DTGVSQNPRHKITKRGQNVTFRCDPISEHNRLYWYRQTLGQGPEFLTYFQNEAQLEKSRLLSDRFSAERPKGSFSTLEIQRTEQGDSAMYLCASSPRGALETGNTGELFFGEGSRLTVL.

The J gene is TRBJ2-1, the V gene TRBV27; the D is unclear. The CDR3 runs to 18 residues. The V and J ends lost 5 bases and 2 bases respectively, with 22 bases between them. Germline CDR1 MNHEY, CDR2 SMNVEV (reference sequence). CDR3 sequence reads: CASSPPRTYTPTYNEQFF. The CDR3 bases are TGTGCCAGCAGTCCTCCGAGGACGTACACTCCTACCTACAATGAGCAGTTCTTC.

This clone has only one observation. CDR3 loop: CASSVDRGANYNEQFF. The CDR3 DNA follows: TGTGCCAGCAGCGTAGACAGGGGGGCCAACTACAATGAGCAGTTCTTC. The genes are TRBV9 and TRBJ2-1, with 8 nucleotides matching TRBD1. The V and J ends lost 0 bases and 3 bases, in that order; junction bases with no gene match: 5. Germline values: CDR1 SGDLS, CDR2 YYNGEE. The CDR3 has 16 residues.

This chain connects TRBV18 to TRBJ2-2; D is possibly TRBD2 (5 bases). Trimming cost V 8 bases and J 6 bases, with 19 bases left between them. This CDR3 region has 15 residues. Germline values: CDR1 KGHSH, CDR2 LQKENI. The CDR3 nucleotides read TGTGCCAGCCACCTCACGGGATCCGGGTCCGGGGAGCTGTTTTTT. This encodes CASHLTGSGSGELFF.

The chain has TRBV11-3 and TRBJ2-1; D call uncertain. In germline, CDR1 is SGHNT, CDR2 YENEEA. This CDR3 has 13 amino acids. Trimming cost V 0 bases and J 5 bases, with 5 bases left between them. The CDR3 DNA is TGTGCCAGCAGCTTAGATCGGAACAATGAGCAGTTCTTC. It translates to CASSLDRNNEQFF.

The chain couples TRBV27 to TRBJ2-7, with TRBD2 as a possible D gene (7 bases). CDR1 and CDR2 from the germline V gene are MNHEY and SMNVEV (reference sequence). The V end lost 0 bases, the J end lost 11 bases, and 14 bases lay between the germline ends. The CDR3 length is 13 residues. CDR3 protein: CASSLSAGEGKYF. For the CDR3, the DNA is TGTGCCAGCAGTTTATCGGCAGGGGAGGGAAAGTACTTC.

The V and J genes are TRBV6-5 and TRBJ2-2; D is perhaps TRBD2 (5 bases). The CDR3 has 15 amino acids. Germline-derived CDR1 and CDR2 are MNHEY and SVGAGI. Trimming removed 0 bases from V and 7 bases from J, with 12 bases in between. DNA of the CDR3: TGTGCCAGCAGTTACTCGAGACAAAGCGGCGGGGAGCTGTTTTTT. It codes for CASSYSRQSGGELFF.

The chain joins TRBV7-2 to TRBJ2-1; D possibly corresponds to TRBD1 (7 bases). The germline gives CDR1 SGHTA, CDR2 FQGNSA. This CDR3 spans 14 amino acids. V shed 5 bases and J shed 6 bases, with 14 bases lying between them. The CDR3 is CASSPQGGGNEQFF. DNA for the CDR3: TGTGCCAGCAGCCCTCAGGGGGGAGGCAATGAGCAGTTCTTC.

This clone has just one count. The V call is TRBV27, the J call TRBJ2-3; no definite D call. The V gene's germline CDR1 is MNHEY and CDR2 SMNVEV (reference sequence). The V end lost 3 bases, the J end lost 0 bases, and 7 bases lay between the germline ends. The CDR3 extends over 14 amino acids. The CDR3 DNA is TGTGCCAGCAGTTTCACGGATAGCACAGATACGCAGTATTTT. Translating it yields CASSFTDSTDTQYF.

This chain joins TRBV28 and TRBJ1-2; D is possibly TRBD1 (6 bases). V gave up 5 bases and J gave up 5 bases, with 18 bases separating them. CDR3 size: 15 residues. Germline lookup yields CDR1 MDHEN and CDR2 SYDVKM. CDR3 sequence reads: CASSDLTGSLYGYTF. The CDR3 DNA is TGTGCCAGCAGTGACCTTACAGGGAGCCTGTATGGCTACACCTTC.

The chain is built from TRBV27 and TRBJ1-1; D uncertain. The CDR3 is 13 amino acids. Germline-derived CDR1 and CDR2 are MNHEY and SMNVEV (reference sequence). Trimming removed 10 bases at V and 5 bases at J, with 17 bases between. Written as DNA, the CDR3 is TGTGCCACCCGGAGGGAGGGAGGGACTGAAGCTTTCTTT. It encodes CATRREGGTEAFF.

The table lists this clone with a count of one. The CDR3 here is CASSHTQDLSYNEQFF. The CDR3 DNA reads as TGCGCCAGCAGCCACACCCAGGACCTCTCCTACAATGAGCAGTTCTTC. The rearrangement joins TRBV4-3 to TRBJ2-1; the D is unclear. V lost 3 bases to trimming and J lost 0 bases, with 12 bases between them. The CDR3 contains 16 residues. Germline V gene lookup returns CDR1 LGHNA and CDR2 YSLEER.

The chain joins TRBV7-2 to TRBJ2-7; TRBD1 might be the D (5 bases). Germline V CDR1 and CDR2: SGHTA, FQGNSA. The CDR3 contains 15 residues. V shed 2 bases and J shed 0 bases, with 11 bases lying between them. The CDR3 loop reads CASSLMTASSYEQYF. CDR3 nucleotides: TGTGCCAGCAGCTTAATGACAGCGAGCTCCTACGAGCAGTACTTC.

J is TRBJ1-5 and V is TRBV10-3, with 9 bases identical to TRBD1. The V gene's germline CDR1 is ENHRY and CDR2 SYGVKD. After removal of 6 bases from V and 6 bases from J, the junction contained 6 bases not matched to a gene. The CDR3 sequence is 14 residues long. The CDR3, as DNA: TGTGCCATCAGCACGAACAGGGGGCTTCAGCCCCAGCATTTT. Amino acids: CAISTNRGLQPQHF.

Worth noting for this clone: The same CDR3 is also encoded by other DNA sequences in this sample. This sequence joins TRBV28 and TRBJ1-3, with D hard to call. V lost 7 bases to trimming and J lost 1 base, with 5 bases between them. The germline V gene encodes CDR1 MDHEN and CDR2 SYDVKM. The CDR3 contains 12 residues. CDR3 in amino acids: CASTVSGNTIYF. The CDR3 nucleotides are TGTGCCAGCACGGTGTCTGGAAACACCATATATTTT.

The gene calls are TRBV4-1 and TRBJ2-7, with D tentatively TRBD2 (5 bases). Trimming stripped 4 bases from V and 3 bases from J, with 22 bases between. This CDR3 comprises 17 residues. Germline V gene sequence: CDR1 MGHRA, CDR2 YSYEKL. Here the CDR3 DNA reads TGCGCCAGCAGCCGGCGGGCTAGGAGCGAAGATGGCTACGAGCAGTACTTC. Amino acids: CASSRRARSEDGYEQYF.

The genes are TRBV28 and TRBJ1-5; TRBD1 aligns across 8 bases. In germline, CDR1 is MDHEN, CDR2 SYDVKM. Unmatched junction bases numbered 9, after V lost 7 bases and J lost 4 bases. This CDR3 region has 15 residues. The CDR3 sequence is CASKTGQGANQPQHF. The DNA of the CDR3 is TGTGCCAGCAAAACTGGACAGGGCGCTAATCAGCCCCAGCATTTT.

The gene calls are TRBV11-3 and TRBJ2-1, with 10 bases matching TRBD2. The junction had 8 bases not matched to a gene; V was cut back by 3 bases and J by 9 bases. The CDR3 has 15 residues. From germline, CDR1 is SGHNT and CDR2 YENEEA. CDR3 sequence reads: CASSFGLAVTGEQFF. Written as DNA, the CDR3 is TGTGCCAGCAGCTTCGGACTAGCGGTTACGGGTGAGCAGTTCTTC.